The present TCR beta chain was sequenced within a study of OX40 agonist ivuxolimab in advanced cancers. This CDR3 spans 17 amino acids. The ends were cut back, 7 bases at V and 0 bases at J, with 23 bases in the middle. Germline values: CDR1 SQVTM, CDR2 ANQGSEA. Profiled with immunoSEQ multiplex PCR; TCRdb holds only in-frame clones, not every one. Among about 110,000 clones listed, 85% to 95% were seen once. The source of this sequence is an adult with an advanced solid tumor such as melanoma, head and neck, liver or kidney cancer. The gene calls are TRBV29-1 and TRBJ2-3; TRBD1 or TRBD2 may be the D gene (5 bases each). The sequences come from CD4+ or CD8+ T cells sorted from blood, collected in a trial of the OX40 agonist ivuxolimab. The CDR3 region has the DNA TGCAGCGCCCTGGCTGGGGCTTTTGCGGGCAGCACAGATACGCAGTATTTT. This translates into CSALAGAFAGSTDTQYF.